These 15 T cell receptor beta chains originate from one sample sequenced in a study of cytomegalovirus exposure and HLA in healthy donors. TCRdb keeps only in-frame clones here, not all; method: immunoSEQ multiplex PCR. The table records under 140,000 clones, around 87% of them present only once. The sequenced sample was PBMCs. All receptors derive from a woman aged 25 to 39 in good health and CMV-seropositive.

The chain couples TRBV27 to TRBJ2-7; maybe TRBD2 (5 bases). From germline, CDR1 is MNHEY and CDR2 SMNVEV (reference sequence). The CDR3 totals 13 residues. V gave up 3 bases and J gave up 3 bases, with 9 bases separating them. CDR3 sequence (DNA): TGTGCCAGCAGTTTCACCGGGGACTACGAGCAGTACTTC. Amino acid sequence: CASSFTGDYEQYF.

The gene calls are TRBV2 and TRBJ1-3, with D hard to call. Germline V gene lookup returns CDR1 SNHLY and CDR2 FYNNEI. This CDR3 region has 14 residues. The ends were cut back, 3 bases at V and 1 base at J, with 7 bases in the middle. CDR3 sequence reads: CASSDRGSGNTIYF. The CDR3 DNA reads as TGTGCCAGCAGTGATCGGGGTTCTGGAAACACCATATATTTT. Full variable domain (remainder filled in from reference TRBV2 and TRBJ1-3): EPEVTQTPSHQVTQMGQEVILRCVPISNHLYFYWYRQILGQKVEFLVSFYNNEISEKSEIFDDQFSVERPDGSNFTLKIRSTKLEDSAMYFCASSDRGSGNTIYFGEGSWLTVV.

CDR3 protein: CASSTGLGTEAFF. The DNA for the CDR3 is TGTGCCAGTAGTACAGGGCTGGGGACTGAAGCTTTCTTT. The chain recombines TRBV19 with TRBJ1-1, with D perhaps TRBD1 (5 bases). The CDR3 has 13 residues. From germline, CDR1 is LNHDA and CDR2 SQIVND (reference sequence). V was pared by 4 bases and J by 5 bases, with 11 bases between.

This sequence joins TRBV5-1 and TRBJ2-2; D is possibly TRBD2 (6 bases). With 7 bases removed from V and 2 bases from J, the gap between germline ends came to 15 bases. The CDR3 is 15 amino acids. Germline values: CDR1 SGHRS, CDR2 YFSETQ. CDR3 residues: CASSPGRENTGELFF. The CDR3 DNA sequence: TGCGCCAGCTCCCCGGGGCGGGAAAACACCGGGGAGCTGTTTTTT. Complete variable domain (other parts from reference TRBV5-1 and TRBJ2-2): KAGVTQTPRYLIKTRGQQVTLSCSPISGHRSVSWYQQTPGQGLQFLFEYFSETQRNKGNFPGRFSGRQFSNSRSEMNVSTLELGDSALYLCASSPGRENTGELFFGEGSRLTVL.

This clone has a handful of counts. V usage is TRBV29-1 and J usage is TRBJ2-7, with TRBD1 as a possible D gene (6 bases). Germline V gives CDR1 SQVTM, CDR2 ANQGSEA. This CDR3 comprises 12 residues. The germline V and J ends were trimmed by 7 bases and 2 bases, with 12 bases remaining between them. The CDR3 DNA reads as TGCAGCGCACAGGGTCGGCCCTACGAGCAGTACTTC. Encoded protein: CSAQGRPYEQYF.

The chain carries TRBV6-1 and TRBJ1-6, with TRBD1 identical over 9 bases. The CDR3 loop spans 15 amino acids. V dropped 5 bases and J dropped 10; count of bases not matched to a gene: 9. Per germline, CDR1 MNHNS and CDR2 SASEGT. The CDR3 nucleotides read TGTGCCAGCAGTCGCCGGGACAGGGAAGGCTCACCCCTCCACTTT. It yields the protein CASSRRDREGSPLHF.

The chain links TRBV28 to TRBJ2-7, with TRBD2 identical over 9 bases. After removal of 6 bases from V and 3 bases from J, the junction contained 18 bases not matched to a gene. Germline-derived CDR1 and CDR2 are MDHEN and SYDVKM. This CDR3 is 18 amino acids long. The CDR3: CASSFPRALAGSLYEQYF. The CDR3 DNA reads as TGTGCCAGCAGCTTCCCTAGGGCCCTAGCGGGATCTCTCTACGAGCAGTACTTC.

The genes are TRBV27 and TRBJ2-3; no firm D call. CDR3 size: 14 residues. Deletions cut 3 bases from V and 1 base from J, with 8 bases between. CDR1 MNHEY and CDR2 SMNVEV come from the germline V gene (reference sequence). The CDR3 spells CASSFRRGTDTQYF. Written as DNA, the CDR3 is TGTGCCAGCAGTTTCCGGAGAGGCACAGATACGCAGTATTTT.

This rearrangement joins TRBV6-6 to TRBJ1-2; D may be TRBD1 (5 bases). V lost 4 bases and J 4 bases, leaving 16 bases between the germline ends. The germline V gene encodes CDR1 MNHNY and CDR2 SVGAGI (reference sequence). This CDR3 is 15 amino acids long. CDR3 protein: CASSSIADISYGYTF. The CDR3 nucleotides read TGTGCCAGCAGTTCCATTGCGGACATCTCCTATGGCTACACCTTC.

This clone showed up just a few times. The rearrangement joins TRBV7-9 to TRBJ1-6, with D possibly matching TRBD1 (6 bases). CDR1 SEHNR and CDR2 FQNEAQ come from the germline V gene (reference sequence). Trimming shortened V by 0 bases and J by 7 bases, and 13 bases separated the two germline ends. The CDR3 has 16 residues. CDR3 sequence: CASSLAPRGGNSPLHF. CDR3 bases: TGTGCCAGCAGCTTAGCACCGAGAGGGGGAAATTCACCCCTCCACTTT.

The chain is built from TRBV5-4 and TRBJ2-7; D remains ambiguous. The V gene's germline CDR1 is SGHNT and CDR2 YYREEE (reference sequence). The CDR3 loop spans 12 amino acids. V was pared by 0 bases and J by 5 bases, with 6 bases between. In DNA, the CDR3 is TGTGCCAGCAGCTTGGGGCAGAACGAGCAGTACTTC. Translating gives CASSLGQNEQYF.

This chain connects TRBV19 to TRBJ2-5, with D perhaps matching TRBD2 (6 bases). V was cut by 6 bases and J by 4 bases, with 12 bases left in between. Germline V CDR1 and CDR2: LNHDA, SQIVND (reference sequence). The CDR3 length is 13 residues. The chain's CDR3 is CASRRLEGETQYF. Here the CDR3 DNA reads TGTGCCAGTAGGAGATTGGAGGGAGAGACCCAGTACTTC. Combining the CDR3 with reference TRBV19 and TRBJ2-5 gives the whole variable domain DGGITQSPKYLFRKEGQNVTLSCEQNLNHDAMYWYRQDPGQGLRLIYYSQIVNDFQKGDIAEGYSVSREKKESFPLTVTSAQKNPTAFYLCASRRLEGETQYFGPGTRLLVL.

This chain connects TRBV18 to TRBJ2-3; 11 bases are shared with TRBD2. The V segment lost 3 bases and the J segment 4 bases; nucleotides outside the gene matches: 3. Per the germline V gene, CDR1 is KGHSH and CDR2 is LQKENI. The CDR3 totals 15 residues. CDR3 sequence: CASSPPGLAADTQYF. The CDR3 DNA sequence: TGTGCCAGCTCACCTCCGGGACTAGCGGCAGATACGCAGTATTTT.

The chain couples TRBV5-1 to TRBJ2-1; tentatively, D is TRBD1 (5 bases). The CDR3 has 15 residues. V gave up 0 bases and J gave up 5 bases, with 12 bases separating them. Germline V gives CDR1 SGHRS, CDR2 YFSETQ. The CDR3 nucleotides read TGCGCCAGCAGCTTGGCCCAGGGTGGAGACAATGAGCAGTTCTTC. It is translated as CASSLAQGGDNEQFF. Variable domain in full (rest from reference TRBV5-1 and TRBJ2-1): KAGVTQTPRYLIKTRGQQVTLSCSPISGHRSVSWYQQTPGQGLQFLFEYFSETQRNKGNFPGRFSGRQFSNSRSEMNVSTLELGDSALYLCASSLAQGGDNEQFFGPGTRLTVL.

This clone has only a few counts. The CDR3 here is CASRAQPTYEQYF. As DNA, the CDR3 is TGTGCCAGCAGGGCACAACCAACCTACGAGCAGTACTTC. The rearrangement links TRBV2 to TRBJ2-7; D is ambiguous. Germline V gives CDR1 SNHLY, CDR2 FYNNEI. Trimming removed 6 bases from V and 2 bases from J, with 11 bases in between. There are 13 residues in the CDR3. Drawing the rest from reference TRBV2 and TRBJ2-7, the complete variable domain is EPEVTQTPSHQVTQMGQEVILRCVPISNHLYFYWYRQILGQKVEFLVSFYNNEISEKSEIFDDQFSVERPDGSNFTLKIRSTKLEDSAMYFCASRAQPTYEQYFGPGTRLTVT.